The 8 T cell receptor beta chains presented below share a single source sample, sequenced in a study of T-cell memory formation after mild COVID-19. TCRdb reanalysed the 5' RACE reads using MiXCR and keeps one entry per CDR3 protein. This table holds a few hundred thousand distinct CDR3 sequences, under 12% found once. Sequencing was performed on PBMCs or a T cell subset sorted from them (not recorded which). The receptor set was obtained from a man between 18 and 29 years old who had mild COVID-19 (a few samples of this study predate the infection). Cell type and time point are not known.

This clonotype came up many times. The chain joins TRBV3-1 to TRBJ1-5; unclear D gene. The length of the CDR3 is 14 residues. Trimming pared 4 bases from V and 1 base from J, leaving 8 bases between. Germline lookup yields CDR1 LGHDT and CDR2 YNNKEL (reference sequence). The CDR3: CASSLGWSNQPQHF. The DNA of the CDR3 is TGTGCCAGCAGCCTTGGGTGGAGCAATCAGCCCCAGCATTTT. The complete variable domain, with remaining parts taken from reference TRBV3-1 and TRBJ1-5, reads DTAVSQTPKYLVTQMGNDKSIKCEQNLGHDTMYWYKQDSKKFLKIMFSYNNKELIINETVPNRFSPKSPDKAHLNLHINSLELGDSAVYFCASSLGWSNQPQHFGDGTRLSIL.

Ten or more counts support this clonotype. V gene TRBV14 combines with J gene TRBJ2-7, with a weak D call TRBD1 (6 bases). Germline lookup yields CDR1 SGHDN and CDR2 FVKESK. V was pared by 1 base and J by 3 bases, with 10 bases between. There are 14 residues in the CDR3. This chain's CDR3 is CASSQAGALYEQYF. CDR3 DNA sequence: TGTGCCAGCAGCCAAGCAGGGGCCCTCTACGAGCAGTACTTC.

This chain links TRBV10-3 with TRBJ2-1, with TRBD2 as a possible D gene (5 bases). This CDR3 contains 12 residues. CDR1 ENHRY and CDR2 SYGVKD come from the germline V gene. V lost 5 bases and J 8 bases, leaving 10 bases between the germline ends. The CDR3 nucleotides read TGTGCCATCAGTCTTACCGGGGATGAGCAGTTCTTC. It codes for CAISLTGDEQFF.

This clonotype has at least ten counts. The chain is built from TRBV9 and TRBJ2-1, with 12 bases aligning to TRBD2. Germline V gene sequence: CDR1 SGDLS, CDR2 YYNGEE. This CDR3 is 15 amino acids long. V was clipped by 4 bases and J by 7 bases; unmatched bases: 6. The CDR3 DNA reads TGTGCCAGCAGCACCCTAGCGGGGGGGCTGAATGAGCAGTTCTTC. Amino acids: CASSTLAGGLNEQFF.

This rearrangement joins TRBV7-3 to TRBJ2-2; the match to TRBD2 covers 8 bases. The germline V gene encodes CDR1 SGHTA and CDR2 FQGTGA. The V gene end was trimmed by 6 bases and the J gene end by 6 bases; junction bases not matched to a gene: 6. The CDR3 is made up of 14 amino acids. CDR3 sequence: CASSSTSGAGELFF. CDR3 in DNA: TGTGCCAGCAGTTCTACTAGCGGTGCCGGGGAGCTGTTTTTT.

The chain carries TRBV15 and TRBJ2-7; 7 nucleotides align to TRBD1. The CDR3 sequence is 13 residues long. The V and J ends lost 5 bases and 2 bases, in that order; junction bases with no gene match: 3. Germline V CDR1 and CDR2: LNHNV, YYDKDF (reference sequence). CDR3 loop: CATSGDSPYEQYF. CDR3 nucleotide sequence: TGTGCCACCAGCGGGGACAGCCCCTACGAGCAGTACTTC.

Here the CDR3 reads CASSGGDRGRETQYF. The CDR3 nucleotides are TGTGCCAGCAGCGGAGGGGACAGGGGGCGAGAGACCCAGTACTTC. This chain joins TRBV21-1 and TRBJ2-5; the listed D gene, TRBD1, was not tested against the DNA. TRBV21-1 is a listed pseudogene. There are 15 residues in the CDR3.

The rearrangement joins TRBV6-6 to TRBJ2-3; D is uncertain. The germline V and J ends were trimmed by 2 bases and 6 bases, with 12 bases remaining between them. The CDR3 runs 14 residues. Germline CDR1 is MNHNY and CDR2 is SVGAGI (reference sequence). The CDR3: CASSYNGLRDTQYF. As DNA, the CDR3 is TGTGCCAGCAGTTACAATGGATTAAGGGATACGCAGTATTTT.